These 11 T cell receptor beta chains originate from one sample sequenced in a study of T cells in Graves' hyperthyroidism and ophthalmopathy. TCR beta CDR3 regions were amplified from RNA. Initially, a first-round RT-PCR of the TCR CDR3 employed the HTBI primer set. TCRdb called the multiplex PCR reads again in MiXCR, with one record for every CDR3 protein. The sample holds a few hundred thousand distinct CDR3 sequences; roughly 13% are singletons and the top ten take less than 10%. The material sequenced was blood. The receptors derive from a woman between 18 and 29 years old with Graves' hyperthyroidism.

The table lists this clonotype with many counts. One end of the junction fails to match germline, which may point to a read error. This chain connects TRBV5-1 to TRBJ1-2, with TRBD1 as a possible D gene (6 bases). Germline CDR1 reads SGHRS; CDR2 reads YFSETQ. This CDR3 has 16 amino acids. CDR3 loop: CARSLRPPGANYGYTF. For the CDR3, the DNA is TGCGCCCGCAGCTTGCGGCCTCCGGGGGCAAACTATGGCTACACCTTC.

This clonotype was recorded at least ten times. This sequence joins TRBV27 and TRBJ2-2, with 8 nucleotides matching TRBD2. Germline V gene lookup returns CDR1 MNHEY and CDR2 SMNVEV (reference sequence). Germline trimming cut 5 bases from V and 0 bases from J; bases unmatched to any gene: 2. This CDR3 spans 15 amino acids. In DNA form, the CDR3 reads TGTGCCAGCAGTAGGGGACTAGCGAACACCGGGGAGCTGTTTTTT. Translation gives CASSRGLANTGELFF.

This clonotype was observed a few times. The gene calls are TRBV6-6 and TRBJ2-1; no clear D gene. This CDR3 comprises 12 residues. Looked up from germline, CDR1 is MNHNY and CDR2 is SVGAGI (reference sequence). With 2 bases removed from V and 3 bases from J, the gap between germline ends came to 2 bases. DNA for the CDR3: TGTGCCAGCAGTTACATCTACAATGAGCAGTTCTTC. It specifies CASSYIYNEQFF.

This clonotype was observed many times. The chain joins TRBV11-1 to TRBJ2-5; D not resolved. The CDR3 loop spans 14 amino acids. V lost 4 bases and J lost 5, with 14 bases in between. Germline lookup yields CDR1 SGHAT and CDR2 FQDESV (reference sequence). CDR3: CASSSGLNRETQYF. CDR3 sequence (DNA): TGTGCCAGCAGCTCCGGATTAAATAGGGAGACCCAGTACTTC.

Details on this clonotype: With a much larger clone just one base away, this may be a read error. As DNA, the CDR3 is TGTGCCTGCAGTTTAGGGGGGGATGTACAAGAGACCCAGTACTTC. This translates into CACSLGGDVQETQYF. The gene calls are TRBV28 and TRBJ2-5, with D perhaps TRBD2 (7 bases). There are 15 residues in the CDR3. CDR1 and CDR2 (germline): MDHEN, SYDVKM.

There are many counts of this clonotype. The rearrangement uses TRBV5-6 and TRBJ2-1; TRBD2 matches at 8 bases. The germline V gene has CDR1 SGHDT and CDR2 YYEEEE. V shed 1 base, J shed 4 bases, and the junction held 7 bases outside the gene matches. The CDR3 spans 16 residues. CDR3 nucleotide sequence: TGTGCCAGCAGCTTGTTCGGGACTAGAGATTACAATGAGCAGTTCTTC. It specifies CASSLFGTRDYNEQFF.

This clonotype occurred many times. V is TRBV5-1 and J is TRBJ2-7; D gene uncertain. Trimming took 3 bases from V and 6 from J, leaving 19 bases between them. Per germline, CDR1 SGHRS and CDR2 YFSETQ. This CDR3 is 15 amino acids long. CDR3 bases: TGCGCCAGCAGCTATGAACCCCGACGGGCAACCGAGCAGTACTTC. This encodes CASSYEPRRATEQYF.

This clonotype was counted at least ten times. The chain joins TRBV10-3 to TRBJ1-2; the D gene is possibly TRBD1 (6 bases). The CDR3 is 13 residues long. Trimming removed 10 bases at V and 0 bases at J, with 12 bases between. Looked up from germline, CDR1 is ENHRY and CDR2 is SYGVKD. This CDR3 reads CASGGSTNYGYTF. The CDR3 nucleotides read TGTGCCAGCGGGGGCAGTACTAACTATGGCTACACCTTC.

The chain is built from TRBV20-1 and TRBJ2-1, with 8 bases fitting TRBD1. CDR1 DFQATT and CDR2 SNEGSKA come from the germline V gene (reference sequence). Trimming removed 3 bases from V and 2 bases from J; junction bases left unmatched: 3. The CDR3 covers 14 residues. The CDR3 loop reads CSASDRGPYNEQFF. CDR3 nucleotides: TGCAGTGCTAGCGACAGGGGACCCTACAATGAGCAGTTCTTC.

This clonotype was observed many times. This chain connects TRBV7-2 to TRBJ1-1; D perhaps matches TRBD1 (5 bases). V was shortened by 2 bases and J by 11 bases, with 15 bases between the two germline ends. The CDR3 runs to 13 residues. CDR1 and CDR2 from the germline V gene are SGHTA and FQGNSA. The CDR3 loop reads CASSLNRLVLAFF. The DNA for the CDR3 is TGTGCCAGCAGCTTAAACAGGCTCGTCTTGGCTTTCTTT. Full variable domain (missing parts from reference TRBV7-2 and TRBJ1-1): GAGVSQSPSNKVTEKGKDVELRCDPISGHTALYWYRQSLGQGLEFLIYFQGNSAPDKSGLPSDRFSAERTGGSVSTLTIQRTQQEDSAVYLCASSLNRLVLAFFGQGTRLTVV.

The table lists this clonotype with a count of one. V gene TRBV3-1 combines with J gene TRBJ1-5; D might be TRBD1 (5 bases). Trimming removed 0 bases from V and 12 bases from J, with 9 bases in between. Per germline, CDR1 LGHDT and CDR2 YNNKEL (reference sequence). This CDR3 has 12 amino acids. The CDR3 coding sequence is TGTGCCAGCAGCCAAGATTCGGGGCTCCAGCATTTT. Its translation is CASSQDSGLQHF.